The T cell receptor (beta chain) described here comes from a study of cytomegalovirus exposure and HLA in healthy donors. V lost 5 bases, J lost 6 bases, and 32 bases stayed unmatched. This CDR3 comprises 22 residues. CDR1 is SQVTM, CDR2 ANQGSEA, per germline. Findings and limits, study-wide: The likely explanation for a cluster of highly shared sequence variants was sequencing artifact. Under in vitro conditions, a few CMV-associated chains were confirmed as specific for CMV antigens.

Amplification used 60 Vbeta primers and 13 Jbeta primers. Only in-frame clones appear in the TCRdb table, and some are missing; sequencing was by immunoSEQ multiplex PCR. The table records about 140,000 clones, 79% of them present only once. In regard to this clone: Its antigen remains unknown.

The sequencing input was PBMCs. This chain joins TRBV29-1 and TRBJ2-1; TRBD1 aligns across 9 bases. The clonotype comes from a young man in good health and CMV-seronegative. The DNA for the CDR3 is TGCAGCGTTATTTCGACAATAGATCACGGGACAGGGTTATTTACCAGCCTCAATGAGCAGTTCTTC. Protein product: CSVISTIDHGTGLFTSLNEQFF.